The next 11 T cell receptor beta chains were all read from a single sample in a study of blood T cell repertoires in COVID-19. TCRdb's copy holds only in-frame clones and misses some; the assay was immunoSEQ multiplex PCR. The table has 25,000 to 30,000 clones, less than 90% seen once. Sequencing was performed on peripheral blood. The source of these receptors is an elderly man with active COVID-19.

This clone was picked up one time. The chain couples TRBV12-3 or TRBV12-4 to TRBJ1-2; 7 bases match TRBD1. The CDR3 is made up of 12 amino acids. V was pared by 5 bases and J by 8 bases, with 5 bases of the junction left unmatched. The CDR3 is CASSPTGEGYTF. The CDR3 DNA is TGTGCCAGCAGTCCTACAGGGGAAGGCTACACCTTC.

This chain connects TRBV27 to TRBJ1-1; D is possibly TRBD1 (5 bases). From germline, CDR1 is MNHEY and CDR2 SMNVEV (reference sequence). The CDR3 runs 13 residues. V lost 7 bases, J lost 1 base, and 10 bases lay in between. The CDR3 protein is CASKGIPNTEAFF. The CDR3 bases are TGTGCCAGCAAGGGGATACCGAACACTGAAGCTTTCTTT.

This sequence joins TRBV6-4 and TRBJ1-2, with TRBD1 identical over 9 bases. The length of the CDR3 is 14 residues. CDR1 MRHNA and CDR2 SNTAGT come from the germline V gene. V was clipped by 2 bases and J by 6 bases; unmatched bases: 4. In DNA, the CDR3 is TGTGCCAGCAGTGACAACCGACAGGGGGATGGCTACACCTTC. Translating it yields CASSDNRQGDGYTF.

The V call is TRBV7-6, the J call TRBJ1-6; 9 nucleotides match TRBD1. The CDR3 is made up of 15 amino acids. Germline loops: CDR1 SGHVS, CDR2 FNYEAQ. The ends lost 5 bases at V and 11 bases at J; junction bases unmatched: 10. CDR3 in amino acids: CASSTGYRGHAPLHF. CDR3 nucleotide sequence: TGTGCCAGCAGCACCGGTTACAGGGGGCATGCACCCCTCCACTTT. Drawing the rest from reference TRBV7-6 and TRBJ1-6, the complete variable domain is GAGVSQSPRYKVTKRGQDVALRCDPISGHVSLYWYRQALGQGPEFLTYFNYEAQQDKSGLPNDRFSAERPEGSISTLTIQRTEQRDSAMYRCASSTGYRGHAPLHFGNGTRLTVT.

The rearrangement joins TRBV6-5 to TRBJ2-6; 8 positions match TRBD1. Per the germline V gene, CDR1 is MNHEY and CDR2 is SVGAGI. This CDR3 has 14 residues. Trimming cost V 6 bases and J 9 bases; bases outside gene matches: 7. This CDR3 is CASSRTGWGNVLTF. CDR3 coding DNA: TGTGCCAGCAGCCGGACAGGGTGGGGCAACGTCCTGACTTTC.

The V gene is TRBV5-1, the J gene TRBJ2-1; no reliable D call. Deletions cut 0 bases from V and 0 bases from J, with 13 bases between. Germline V gives CDR1 SGHRS, CDR2 YFSETQ. The CDR3 covers 17 residues. The DNA of the CDR3 is TGCGCCAGCAGCTTGGCCGCCGGGTCCAGCTCCTACAATGAGCAGTTCTTC. Translation: CASSLAAGSSSYNEQFF.

This chain uses TRBV5-1 with TRBJ2-5; 7 bases are a match to TRBD1. CDR3 length: 15 amino acids. Trimming cost V 3 bases and J 5 bases; bases outside gene matches: 10. Looked up from germline, CDR1 is SGHRS and CDR2 is YFSETQ. The CDR3 reads CASSSQTGQRETQYF. The CDR3, as DNA: TGCGCCAGCAGCTCTCAGACAGGGCAACGGGAGACCCAGTACTTC.

In this sample, this clone turned up once. V gene TRBV18 combines with J gene TRBJ2-1, with TRBD2 as a possible D gene (6 bases). Trimming removed 2 bases at V and 5 bases at J, with 16 bases between. CDR1 is KGHSH, CDR2 LQKENI, per germline. The CDR3 consists of 16 residues. The CDR3 sequence: CASSPRRSGLNNEQFF. CDR3 in DNA: TGTGCCAGCTCACCAAGGCGTAGCGGATTAAACAATGAGCAGTTCTTC.

This rearrangement joins TRBV12-5 to TRBJ1-1; D not certain. CDR1 LGHNT and CDR2 FRNRAP come from the germline V gene. CDR3 length equals 11 residues. V lost 4 bases and J lost 11, with 11 bases in between. Here the CDR3 reads CASGSLGWAFF. The CDR3 bases are TGTGCTAGTGGTTCTCTCGGTTGGGCTTTCTTT. Using reference TRBV12-5 and TRBJ1-1 for the parts outside the CDR3, the full variable domain is DARVTQTPRHKVTEMGQEVTMRCQPILGHNTVFWYRQTMMQGLELLAYFRNRAPLDDSGMPKDRFSAEMPDATLATLKIQPSEPRDSAVYFCASGSLGWAFFGQGTRLTVV.

This chain connects TRBV19 to TRBJ2-3, with 7 bases identical to TRBD1. The CDR3 runs 14 residues. Germline CDR1 and CDR2: LNHDA and SQIVND (reference sequence). The trim removed 5 bases at V and 0 bases at J, leaving 2 bases unmatched. CDR3 DNA sequence: TGTGCCAGTAGTCTGACAGGGAGCACAGATACGCAGTATTTT. Its protein is CASSLTGSTDTQYF.

This clone has more than one count but fewer than ten. This rearrangement joins TRBV28 to TRBJ1-6; 8 bases match TRBD1. The CDR3 covers 15 residues. Germline values: CDR1 MDHEN, CDR2 SYDVKM. Unmatched junction bases numbered 4, after V lost 4 bases and J lost 5 bases. CDR3 coding DNA: TGTGCCAGCAGTTCCCCGGACAGGGATAATTCACCCCTCCACTTT. This sequence encodes CASSSPDRDNSPLHF.